This T cell receptor beta chain was identified in a study of OX40 agonist ivuxolimab in advanced cancers. Worth noting for this clone: Its antigen is unknown.

V gave up 4 bases and J gave up 0 bases, with 10 bases separating them. CDR1 is MNHEY, CDR2 SMNVEV, per germline (reference sequence). CDR3 length: 15 residues. Generated by immunoSEQ multiplex PCR, the TCRdb table keeps only in-frame clones and is missing some. The data show 20,000 or so clones, 90% seen once. Regarding the study as a whole: Antigens targeted by the expanded peripheral T cells were not determined.

This TCR derives from an adult with an advanced solid tumor such as melanoma, head and neck, liver or kidney cancer. V gene TRBV27 combines with J gene TRBJ2-1; D remains ambiguous. Sample: CD4+ or CD8+ T cells sorted from blood, taken in a trial of the OX40 agonist ivuxolimab. CDR3 in amino acids: CASSSRGSSYNEQFF. In DNA, the CDR3 is TGTGCCAGCAGTTCCCGTGGAAGCTCCTACAATGAGCAGTTCTTC.